These 12 T cell receptor beta chains came from one sample sequenced in a study of blood T cell repertoires in COVID-19. TCRdb's table, derived via immunoSEQ multiplex PCR, lists solely in-frame clones and lacks some. The sample includes fewer than 400,000 clones, about 85% of them seen just once. Sequencing was done on a sample of PBMCs or T cells enriched from blood (not recorded which). Receptor source: a young woman who had been exposed to COVID-19.

The chain couples TRBV2 to TRBJ1-1; possible D gene TRBD1, 5 bases. The CDR3 has 14 residues. The ends were cut back, 3 bases at V and 6 bases at J, with 14 bases in the middle. Germline CDR1 reads SNHLY; CDR2 reads FYNNEI. In DNA, the CDR3 is TGTGCCAGCAGTGAGGACACGCGGGGGGCTGAAGCTTTCTTT. Encoded protein: CASSEDTRGAEAFF.

The chain is built from TRBV28 and TRBJ1-2; D is ambiguous. CDR1 MDHEN and CDR2 SYDVKM come from the germline V gene. Trimming took 8 bases from V and 5 from J, leaving 21 bases between them. This CDR3 has 15 residues. Here the CDR3 reads CASRFAPQVAYGYTF. In DNA form, the CDR3 reads TGTGCCAGCCGATTTGCGCCGCAGGTGGCGTATGGCTACACCTTC.

In DNA form, the CDR3 reads TGTGCCAGCAGTTACGGACAGAAGAACACTGAAGCTTTCTTT. Translation gives CASSYGQKNTEAFF. The chain recombines TRBV6-2 or TRBV6-3 with TRBJ1-1, with D possibly being TRBD1 (6 bases). Germline loops: CDR1 MNHEY, CDR2 SVGEGT. The V and J ends lost 2 bases and 1 base respectively, with 8 bases between them. The CDR3 runs 14 residues.

The CDR3 region is CAWTTYNEQFF. Written as DNA, the CDR3 is TGTGCCTGGACTACCTACAATGAGCAGTTCTTC. The gene calls are TRBV30 and TRBJ2-1; D remains ambiguous. CDR1 and CDR2 from the germline V gene are GTSNPN and SVGIG (reference sequence). Trimming shortened V by 4 bases and J by 2 bases, and 3 bases separated the two germline ends. The CDR3 has 11 amino acids.

The chain links TRBV28 to TRBJ1-1, with 7 positions matching TRBD1. V trimming: 6 bases; J trimming: 5 bases; junction bases outside the gene matches: 6. This CDR3 has 13 residues. The V gene's germline CDR1 is MDHEN and CDR2 SYDVKM. CDR3 bases: TGTGCCAGCAGCACGACAGGGTTGACTGAAGCTTTCTTT. Amino acid sequence: CASSTTGLTEAFF.

This clone was seen more than once but under ten times. The chain uses TRBV5-4 and TRBJ2-7; perhaps TRBD2 as D (6 bases). Per germline, CDR1 SGHNT and CDR2 YYREEE (reference sequence). V was shortened by 2 bases and J by 2 bases, with 11 bases between the two germline ends. This CDR3 is 14 amino acids long. In nucleotides, the CDR3 is TGTGCCAGCAGCTTCGTGGGGGGAGCCTACGAGCAGTACTTC. This gives the protein CASSFVGGAYEQYF.

This chain uses TRBV6-5 with TRBJ2-7; unclear D gene. With 5 bases removed from V and 0 bases from J, the gap between germline ends came to 11 bases. CDR1 MNHEY and CDR2 SVGAGI come from the germline V gene. The CDR3 runs to 14 residues. DNA for the CDR3: TGTGCCAGCAGTCTCGAATCCAGCTCCTACGAGCAGTACTTC. It encodes CASSLESSSYEQYF.

The rearrangement joins TRBV19 to TRBJ1-5, with 8 bases matching TRBD1. The CDR3 is made up of 15 amino acids. V lost 5 bases, J lost 2 bases, and 5 bases stayed unmatched. Germline loops: CDR1 LNHDA, CDR2 SQIVND (reference sequence). CDR3 sequence (DNA): TGTGCCAGTAGTTGGGGACAGGATGGCAATCAGCCCCAGCATTTT. It yields the protein CASSWGQDGNQPQHF.

This clone was observed once. This chain uses TRBV4-2 with TRBJ1-2; D gene uncertain. The CDR3 sequence is 16 residues long. Germline V gene data show CDR1 as LGHNA and CDR2 as YNFKEQ. V lost 0 bases to trimming and J lost 4 bases, with 15 bases between them. CDR3 sequence reads: CASSQDPRGNSYGYTF. In DNA form, the CDR3 reads TGTGCCAGCAGCCAAGATCCCCGGGGAAATTCCTATGGCTACACCTTC.

The rearrangement links TRBV29-1 to TRBJ2-6; a weak D match, TRBD2 (6 bases). V lost 6 bases, J lost 0 bases, and 9 bases lay in between. Germline CDR1 SQVTM, CDR2 ANQGSEA. The CDR3 is 14 amino acids. The CDR3 loop reads CSVAGSSGANVLTF. The CDR3 DNA reads as TGCAGCGTCGCCGGGAGCTCTGGGGCCAACGTCCTGACTTTC.

V and J are TRBV7-9 and TRBJ2-7; 7 bases are a match to TRBD1. Germline lookup yields CDR1 SEHNR and CDR2 FQNEAQ (reference sequence). V was pared by 5 bases and J by 1 base, with 2 bases of the junction left unmatched. This CDR3 region has 13 residues. CDR3 loop: CASSTGQSYEQYF. CDR3 nucleotide sequence: TGTGCCAGCAGCACGGGACAGTCCTACGAGCAGTACTTC.

The gene calls are TRBV5-1 and TRBJ2-7; D is perhaps TRBD2 (5 bases). V was clipped by 4 bases and J by 2 bases, with 13 bases between them. CDR1 SGHRS and CDR2 YFSETQ come from the germline V gene. The CDR3 length is 14 residues. CDR3 nucleotide sequence: TGCGCCAGCAGCCCAGGAGACGGGGCCTACGAGCAGTACTTC. This translates into CASSPGDGAYEQYF.